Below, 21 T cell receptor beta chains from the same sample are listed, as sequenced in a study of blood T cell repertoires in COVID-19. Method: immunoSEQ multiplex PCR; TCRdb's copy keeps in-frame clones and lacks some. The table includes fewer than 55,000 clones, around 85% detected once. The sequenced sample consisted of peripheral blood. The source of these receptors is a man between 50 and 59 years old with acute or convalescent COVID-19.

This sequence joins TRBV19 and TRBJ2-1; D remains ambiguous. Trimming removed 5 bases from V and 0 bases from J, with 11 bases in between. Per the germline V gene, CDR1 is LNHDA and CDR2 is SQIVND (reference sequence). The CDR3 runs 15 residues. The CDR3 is CASSERRSSYNEQFF. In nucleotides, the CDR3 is TGTGCCAGTAGTGAGAGACGGAGCTCCTACAATGAGCAGTTCTTC.

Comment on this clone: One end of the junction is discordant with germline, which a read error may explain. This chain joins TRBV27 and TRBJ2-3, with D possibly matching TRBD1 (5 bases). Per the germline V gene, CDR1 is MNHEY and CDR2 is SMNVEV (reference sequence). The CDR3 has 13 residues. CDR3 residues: CASSPSKGIHTGF. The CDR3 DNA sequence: TGTGCCAGCAGCCCATCCAAGGGGATCCACACCGGTTTT.

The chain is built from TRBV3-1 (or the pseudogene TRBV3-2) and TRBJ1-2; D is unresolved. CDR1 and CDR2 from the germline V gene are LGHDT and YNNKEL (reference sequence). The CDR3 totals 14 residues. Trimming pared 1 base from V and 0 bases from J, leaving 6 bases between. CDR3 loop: CASSQVSTNYGYTF. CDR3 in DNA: TGTGCCAGCAGCCAAGTAAGCACTAACTATGGCTACACCTTC.

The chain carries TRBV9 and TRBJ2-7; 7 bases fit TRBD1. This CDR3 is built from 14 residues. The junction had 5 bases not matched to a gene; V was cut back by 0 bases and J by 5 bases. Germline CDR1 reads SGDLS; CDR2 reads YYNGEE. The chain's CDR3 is CASSVEATGNEQYF. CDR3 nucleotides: TGTGCCAGCAGCGTAGAAGCGACAGGGAACGAGCAGTACTTC.

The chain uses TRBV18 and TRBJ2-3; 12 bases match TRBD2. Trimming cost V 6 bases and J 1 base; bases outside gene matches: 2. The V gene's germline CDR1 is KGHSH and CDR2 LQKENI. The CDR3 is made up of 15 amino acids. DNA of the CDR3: TGTGCCAGCTCCCTAGCGGGGGGGGGCACAGATACGCAGTATTTT. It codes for CASSLAGGGTDTQYF.

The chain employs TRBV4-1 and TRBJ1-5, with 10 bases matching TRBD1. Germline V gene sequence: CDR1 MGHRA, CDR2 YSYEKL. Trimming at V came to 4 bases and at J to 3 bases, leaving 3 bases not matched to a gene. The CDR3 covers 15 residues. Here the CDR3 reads CASSRGQGSNQPQHF. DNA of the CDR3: TGCGCCAGCAGCCGGGGACAGGGGTCCAATCAGCCCCAGCATTTT.

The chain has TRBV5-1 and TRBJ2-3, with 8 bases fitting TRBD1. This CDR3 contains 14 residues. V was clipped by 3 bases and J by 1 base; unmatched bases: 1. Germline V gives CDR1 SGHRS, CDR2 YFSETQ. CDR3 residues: CASSSGQGTDTQYF. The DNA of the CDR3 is TGCGCCAGCAGCTCGGGACAGGGCACAGATACGCAGTATTTT.

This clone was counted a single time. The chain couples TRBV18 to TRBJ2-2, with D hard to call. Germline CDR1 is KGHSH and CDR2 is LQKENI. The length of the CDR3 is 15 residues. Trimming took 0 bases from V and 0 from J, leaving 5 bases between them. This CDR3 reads CASSPPASNTGELFF. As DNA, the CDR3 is TGTGCCAGCTCACCACCGGCCTCGAACACCGGGGAGCTGTTTTTT. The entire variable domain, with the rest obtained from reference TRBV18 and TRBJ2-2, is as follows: NAGVMQNPRHLVRRRGQEARLRCSPMKGHSHVYWYRQLPEEGLKFMVYLQKENIIDESGMPKERFSAEFPKEGPSILRIQQVVRGDSAAYFCASSPPASNTGELFFGEGSRLTVL.

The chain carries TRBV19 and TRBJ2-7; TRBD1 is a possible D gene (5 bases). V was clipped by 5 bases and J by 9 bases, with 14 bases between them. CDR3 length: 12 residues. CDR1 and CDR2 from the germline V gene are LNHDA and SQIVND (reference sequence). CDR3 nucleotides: TGTGCCAGTAGTCTCGTCGGGCAGGGGCAGTACTTC. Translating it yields CASSLVGQGQYF.

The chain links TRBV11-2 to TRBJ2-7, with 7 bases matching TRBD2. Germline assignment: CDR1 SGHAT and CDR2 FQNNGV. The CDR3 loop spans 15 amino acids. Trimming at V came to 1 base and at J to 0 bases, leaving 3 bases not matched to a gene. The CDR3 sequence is CASSLGPSGSYEQYF. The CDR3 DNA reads TGTGCCAGCAGCTTAGGGCCTAGCGGCTCCTACGAGCAGTACTTC.

CDR3 sequence (DNA): TGCGCCAGCAGCTTCGAAAGGGGGCAGACCGGGGAGCTGTTTTTT. Translated: CASSFERGQTGELFF. The chain links TRBV5-1 to TRBJ2-2, with 7 bases identical to TRBD1. Germline values: CDR1 SGHRS, CDR2 YFSETQ. The CDR3 is 15 residues long. The V gene end was trimmed by 2 bases and the J gene end by 5 bases; junction bases not matched to a gene: 6.

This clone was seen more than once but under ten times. CDR3: CATAMTGVDTDTQYF. The DNA for the CDR3 is TGTGCTACGGCGATGACAGGGGTGGACACAGATACGCAGTATTTT. The chain carries TRBV14 and TRBJ2-3, with TRBD1 matching 8 bases. Germline V gene sequence: CDR1 SGHDN, CDR2 FVKESK. The CDR3 has 15 amino acids.

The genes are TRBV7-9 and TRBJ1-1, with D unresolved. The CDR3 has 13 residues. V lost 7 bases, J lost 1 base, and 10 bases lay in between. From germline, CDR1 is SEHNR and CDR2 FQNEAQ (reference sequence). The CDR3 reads CASTLARNTEAFF. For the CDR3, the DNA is TGTGCCAGCACCCTCGCCAGGAACACTGAAGCTTTCTTT.

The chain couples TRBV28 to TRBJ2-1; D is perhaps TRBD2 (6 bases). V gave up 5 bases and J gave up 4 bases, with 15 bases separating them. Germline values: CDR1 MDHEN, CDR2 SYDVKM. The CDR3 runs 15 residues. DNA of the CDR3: TGTGCCAGCAGTCCTCGACTAGGATCTTACAATGAGCAGTTCTTC. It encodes CASSPRLGSYNEQFF.

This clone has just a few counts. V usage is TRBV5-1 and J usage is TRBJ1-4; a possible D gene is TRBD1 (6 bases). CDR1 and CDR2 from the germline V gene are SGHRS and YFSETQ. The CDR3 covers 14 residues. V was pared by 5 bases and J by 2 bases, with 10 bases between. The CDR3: CASRPGVTNEKLFF. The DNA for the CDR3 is TGCGCCAGCAGGCCAGGGGTTACTAATGAAAAACTGTTTTTT.

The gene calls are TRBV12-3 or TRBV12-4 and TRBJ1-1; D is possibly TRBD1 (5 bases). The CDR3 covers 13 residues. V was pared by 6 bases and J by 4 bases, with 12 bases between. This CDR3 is CASSPAGGTEAFF. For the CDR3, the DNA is TGTGCCAGCAGCCCCGCGGGGGGCACTGAAGCTTTCTTT.

The CDR3 DNA reads TGCGCCAGCAGCAGAGGTTTTTACGAGCAGTACTTC. Translation: CASSRGFYEQYF. The chain combines TRBV5-1 with TRBJ2-7; D is uncertain. Germline V gives CDR1 SGHRS, CDR2 YFSETQ. V gave up 4 bases and J gave up 4 bases, with 9 bases separating them. This CDR3 comprises 12 residues.

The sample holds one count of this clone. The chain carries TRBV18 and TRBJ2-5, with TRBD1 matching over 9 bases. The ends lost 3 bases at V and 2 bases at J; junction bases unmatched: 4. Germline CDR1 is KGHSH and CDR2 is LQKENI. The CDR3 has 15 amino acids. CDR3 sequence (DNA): TGTGCCAGCTCACCGCGGACAGGGGTTCAAGAGACCCAGTACTTC. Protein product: CASSPRTGVQETQYF. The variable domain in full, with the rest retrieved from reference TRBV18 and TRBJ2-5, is NAGVMQNPRHLVRRRGQEARLRCSPMKGHSHVYWYRQLPEEGLKFMVYLQKENIIDESGMPKERFSAEFPKEGPSILRIQQVVRGDSAAYFCASSPRTGVQETQYFGPGTRLLVL.

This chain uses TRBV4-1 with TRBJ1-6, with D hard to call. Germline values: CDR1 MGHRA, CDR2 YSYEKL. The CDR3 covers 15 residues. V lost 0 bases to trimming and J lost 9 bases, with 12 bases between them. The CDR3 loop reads CASSQDVRESSPLHF. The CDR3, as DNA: TGCGCCAGCAGCCAAGATGTCCGGGAAAGTTCACCCCTCCACTTT.

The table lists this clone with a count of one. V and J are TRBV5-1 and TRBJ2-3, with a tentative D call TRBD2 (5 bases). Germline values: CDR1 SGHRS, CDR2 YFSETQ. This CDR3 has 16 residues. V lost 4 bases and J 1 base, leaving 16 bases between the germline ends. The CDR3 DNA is TGCGCCAGCAGCGATAGCGCACCGTTGGGCACAGATACGCAGTATTTT. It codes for CASSDSAPLGTDTQYF.

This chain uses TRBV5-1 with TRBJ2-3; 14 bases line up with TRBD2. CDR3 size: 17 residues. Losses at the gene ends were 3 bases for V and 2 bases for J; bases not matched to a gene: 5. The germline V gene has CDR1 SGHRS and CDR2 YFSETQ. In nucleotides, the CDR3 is TGCGCCAGCAGCTCTGGGACTAGCGGGGGAGCCACAGATACGCAGTATTTT. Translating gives CASSSGTSGGATDTQYF.